This T cell receptor beta chain was identified during a study of T cell changes during pregnancy in multiple sclerosis. Clones were sequenced by immunoSEQ multiplex PCR, and TCRdb holds only the in-frame ones, with some missing. The sample has around 42,000 clones, about 90% seen once. The V gene lost 0 bases and the J gene lost 2 bases, with 12 bases spanning the gap. The CDR3 consists of 15 residues. CDR1 is SGHRS and CDR2 is YFSETQ in the germline V gene. This clone is labeled medium-sized. J is TRBJ2-7 and V is TRBV5-1, with a possible D match to TRBD2 (5 bases). The sequence derives from a female donor with multiple sclerosis, enrolled in a pregnancy study. Source: CD4+ T cells from peripheral blood mononuclear cells, taken in the third trimester of pregnancy. This CDR3 reads CASSLGGFGPYEQYF. DNA for the CDR3: TGCGCCAGCAGCTTGGGCGGGTTTGGCCCCTACGAGCAGTACTTC.